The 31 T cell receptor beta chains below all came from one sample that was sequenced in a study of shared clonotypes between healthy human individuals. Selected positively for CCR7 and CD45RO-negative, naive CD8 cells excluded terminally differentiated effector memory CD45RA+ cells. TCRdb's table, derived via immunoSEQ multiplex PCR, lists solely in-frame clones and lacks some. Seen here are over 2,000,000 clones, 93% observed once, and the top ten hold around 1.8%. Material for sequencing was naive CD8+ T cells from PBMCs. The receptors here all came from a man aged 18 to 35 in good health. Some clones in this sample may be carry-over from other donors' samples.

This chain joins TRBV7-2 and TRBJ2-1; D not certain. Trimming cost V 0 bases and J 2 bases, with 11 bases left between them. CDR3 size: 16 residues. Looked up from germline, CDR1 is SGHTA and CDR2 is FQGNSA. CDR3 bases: TGTGCCAGCAGCTTAGCGGTCAATGCGGCCTACAATGAGCAGTTCTTC. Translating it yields CASSLAVNAAYNEQFF.

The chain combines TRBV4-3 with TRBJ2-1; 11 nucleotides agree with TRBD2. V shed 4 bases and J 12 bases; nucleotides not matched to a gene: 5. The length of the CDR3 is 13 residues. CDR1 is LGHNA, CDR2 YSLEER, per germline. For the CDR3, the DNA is TGCGCCAGCAGCCGCGTAGCGGGGGGGCCGCAGTTCTTC. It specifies CASSRVAGGPQFF.

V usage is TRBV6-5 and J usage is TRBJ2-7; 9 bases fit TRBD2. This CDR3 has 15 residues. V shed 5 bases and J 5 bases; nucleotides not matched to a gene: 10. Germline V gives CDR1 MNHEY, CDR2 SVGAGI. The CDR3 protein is CASSGLATSGNEQYF. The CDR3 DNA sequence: TGTGCCAGCAGTGGTCTGGCGACTAGCGGAAACGAGCAGTACTTC.

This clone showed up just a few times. CDR3 nucleotides: TGTGCCAGCAGTGTTAGCGGAGACCCAGGATTAGAGCAGTTCTTC. As protein: CASSVSGDPGLEQFF. V and J are TRBV25-1 and TRBJ2-1, with D perhaps matching TRBD2 (6 bases). Germline loops: CDR1 MGHDK, CDR2 SYGVNS. V was clipped by 4 bases and J by 10 bases, with 20 bases between them. CDR3 length equals 15 residues.

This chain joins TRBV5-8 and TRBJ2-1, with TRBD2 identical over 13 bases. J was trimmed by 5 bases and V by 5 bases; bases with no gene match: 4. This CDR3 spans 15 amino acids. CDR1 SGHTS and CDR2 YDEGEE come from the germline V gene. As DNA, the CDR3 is TGTGCCAGCAGTTCCGGGACTAGCGGGAACAATGAGCAGTTCTTC. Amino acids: CASSSGTSGNNEQFF.

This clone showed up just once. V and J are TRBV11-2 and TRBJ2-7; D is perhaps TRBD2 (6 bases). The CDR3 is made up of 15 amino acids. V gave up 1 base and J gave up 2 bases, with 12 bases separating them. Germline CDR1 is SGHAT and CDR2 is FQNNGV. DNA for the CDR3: TGTGCCAGCAGCTTAGGGGCTAGCGAAGCCTACGAGCAGTACTTC. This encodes CASSLGASEAYEQYF.

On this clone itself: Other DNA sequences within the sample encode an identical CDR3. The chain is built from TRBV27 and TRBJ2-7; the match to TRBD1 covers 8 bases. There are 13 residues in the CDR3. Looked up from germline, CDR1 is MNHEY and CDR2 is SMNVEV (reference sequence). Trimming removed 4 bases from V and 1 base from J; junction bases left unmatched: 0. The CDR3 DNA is TGTGCCAGCAGTTGGGACAGGTCCTACGAGCAGTACTTC. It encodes CASSWDRSYEQYF.

The CDR3 sequence: CASSAWTSGIYNEQFF. For the CDR3, the DNA is TGTGCCAGCAGCGCCTGGACTAGCGGGATATACAATGAGCAGTTCTTC. J is TRBJ2-1 and V is TRBV9; 12 bases line up with TRBD2. Germline-derived CDR1 and CDR2 are SGDLS and YYNGEE. This CDR3 region has 16 residues. J was trimmed by 4 bases and V by 3 bases; bases with no gene match: 5.

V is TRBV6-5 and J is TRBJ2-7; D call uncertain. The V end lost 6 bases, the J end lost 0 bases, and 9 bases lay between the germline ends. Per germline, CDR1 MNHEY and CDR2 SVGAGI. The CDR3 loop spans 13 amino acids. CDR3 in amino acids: CASRHSSSYEQYF. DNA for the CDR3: TGTGCCAGCAGGCACAGTAGCTCCTACGAGCAGTACTTC.

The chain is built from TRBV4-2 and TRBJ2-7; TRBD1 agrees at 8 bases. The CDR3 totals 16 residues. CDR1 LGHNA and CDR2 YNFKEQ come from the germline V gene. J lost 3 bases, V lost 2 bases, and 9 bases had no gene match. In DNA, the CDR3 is TGTGCCAGCAGCCAAACCGGGACAGGACCTAGCTACGAGCAGTACTTC. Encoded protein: CASSQTGTGPSYEQYF.

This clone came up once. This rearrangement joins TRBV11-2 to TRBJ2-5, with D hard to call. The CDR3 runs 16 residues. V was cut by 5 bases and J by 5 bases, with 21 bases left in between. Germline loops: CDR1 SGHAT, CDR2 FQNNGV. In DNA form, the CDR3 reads TGTGCCAGCAGCCCAAAAAAGGTGGTGGTTCAGGAGACCCAGTACTTC. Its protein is CASSPKKVVVQETQYF.

CDR3 loop: CASSTQTSSYNEQFF. The CDR3 nucleotides are TGTGCCAGCAGCACGCAGACGAGCTCCTACAATGAGCAGTTCTTC. The chain employs TRBV9 and TRBJ2-1; D gene ambiguous. This CDR3 spans 15 amino acids. V was shortened by 4 bases and J by 0 bases, with 11 bases between the two germline ends. Per the germline V gene, CDR1 is SGDLS and CDR2 is YYNGEE.

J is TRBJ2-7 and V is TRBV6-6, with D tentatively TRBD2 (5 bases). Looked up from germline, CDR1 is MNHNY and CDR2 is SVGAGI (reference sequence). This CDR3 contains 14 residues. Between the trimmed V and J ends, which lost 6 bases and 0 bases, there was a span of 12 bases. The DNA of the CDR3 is TGTGCCAGCAGCCCCTCGGGATTCTCCTACGAGCAGTACTTC. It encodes CASSPSGFSYEQYF.

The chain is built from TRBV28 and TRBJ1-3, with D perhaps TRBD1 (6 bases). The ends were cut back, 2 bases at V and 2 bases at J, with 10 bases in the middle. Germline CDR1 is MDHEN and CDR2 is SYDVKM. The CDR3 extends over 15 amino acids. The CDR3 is CASSLRGAAGNTIYF. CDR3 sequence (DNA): TGTGCCAGCAGTTTAAGGGGGGCAGCTGGAAACACCATATATTTT.

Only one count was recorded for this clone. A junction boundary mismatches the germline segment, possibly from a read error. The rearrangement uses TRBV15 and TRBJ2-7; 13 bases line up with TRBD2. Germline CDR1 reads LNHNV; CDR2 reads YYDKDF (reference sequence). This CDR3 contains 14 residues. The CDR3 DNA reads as TGTGCCACAAGCACTAGCGGGAGGGCCAACGAGCAGTACTTC. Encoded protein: CATSTSGRANEQYF.

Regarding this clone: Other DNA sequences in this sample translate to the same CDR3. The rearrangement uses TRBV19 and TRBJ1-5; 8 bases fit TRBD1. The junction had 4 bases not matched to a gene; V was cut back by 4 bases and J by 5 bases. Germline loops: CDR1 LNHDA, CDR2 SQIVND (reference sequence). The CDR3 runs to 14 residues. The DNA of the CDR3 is TGTGCCAGTAGTACCGGACAGGGATATCAGCCCCAGCATTTT. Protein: CASSTGQGYQPQHF.

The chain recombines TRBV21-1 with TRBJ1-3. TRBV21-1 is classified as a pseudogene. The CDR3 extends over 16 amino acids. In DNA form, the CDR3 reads TGTGCCAGCAGCTCCCGTGGGGTGAGCTCTGGAAACACCATATATTTT. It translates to CASSSRGVSSGNTIYF.

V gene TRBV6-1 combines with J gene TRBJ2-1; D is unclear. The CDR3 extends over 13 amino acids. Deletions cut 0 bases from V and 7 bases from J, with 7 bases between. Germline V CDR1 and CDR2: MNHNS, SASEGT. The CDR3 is CASSEALRNEQFF. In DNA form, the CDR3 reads TGTGCCAGCAGTGAAGCGCTTAGGAATGAGCAGTTCTTC.

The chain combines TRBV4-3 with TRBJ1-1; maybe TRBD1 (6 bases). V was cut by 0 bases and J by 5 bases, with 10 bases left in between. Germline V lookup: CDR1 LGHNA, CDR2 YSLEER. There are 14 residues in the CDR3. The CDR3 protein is CASSQDTRGTEAFF. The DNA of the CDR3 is TGCGCCAGCAGCCAAGATACCAGGGGAACTGAAGCTTTCTTT.

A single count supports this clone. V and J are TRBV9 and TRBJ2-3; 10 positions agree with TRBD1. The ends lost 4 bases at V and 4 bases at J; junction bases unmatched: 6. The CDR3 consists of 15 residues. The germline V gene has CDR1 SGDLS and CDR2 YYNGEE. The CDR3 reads CASSPWDRGADTQYF. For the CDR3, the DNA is TGTGCCAGCAGCCCCTGGGACAGGGGAGCAGATACGCAGTATTTT.

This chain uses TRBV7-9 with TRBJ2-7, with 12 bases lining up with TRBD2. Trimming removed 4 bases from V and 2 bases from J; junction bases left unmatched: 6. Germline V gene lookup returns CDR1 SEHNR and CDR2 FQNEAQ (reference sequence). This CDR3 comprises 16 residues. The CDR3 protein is CASSSTRTSGAYEQYF. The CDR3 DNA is TGTGCCAGCAGCTCAACCCGGACTAGCGGGGCCTACGAGCAGTACTTC.

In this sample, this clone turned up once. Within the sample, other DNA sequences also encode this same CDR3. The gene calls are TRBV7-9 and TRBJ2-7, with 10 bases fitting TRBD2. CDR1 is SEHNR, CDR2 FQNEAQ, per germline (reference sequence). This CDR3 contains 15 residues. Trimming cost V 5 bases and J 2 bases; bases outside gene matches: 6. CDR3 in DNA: TGTGCCAGCAGCCTTGGACTAGCGGAGACCTACGAGCAGTACTTC. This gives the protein CASSLGLAETYEQYF. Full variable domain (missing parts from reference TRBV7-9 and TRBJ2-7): DTGVSQNPRHKITKRGQNVTFRCDPISEHNRLYWYRQTLGQGPEFLTYFQNEAQLEKSRLLSDRFSAERPKGSFSTLEIQRTEQGDSAMYLCASSLGLAETYEQYFGPGTRLTVT.

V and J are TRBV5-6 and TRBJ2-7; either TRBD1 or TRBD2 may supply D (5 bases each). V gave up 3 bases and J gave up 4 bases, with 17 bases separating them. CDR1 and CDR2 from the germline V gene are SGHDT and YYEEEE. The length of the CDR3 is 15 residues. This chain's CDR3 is CASSCPSRGLYEQYF. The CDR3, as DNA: TGTGCCAGCAGCTGCCCCTCCCGGGGCCTTTACGAGCAGTACTTC.

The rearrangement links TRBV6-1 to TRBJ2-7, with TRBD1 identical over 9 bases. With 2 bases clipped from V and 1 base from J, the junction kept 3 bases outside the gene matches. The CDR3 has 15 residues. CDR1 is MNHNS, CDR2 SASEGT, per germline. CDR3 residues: CASSERDRVSYEQYF. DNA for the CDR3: TGTGCCAGCAGTGAACGGGACAGGGTATCCTACGAGCAGTACTTC.

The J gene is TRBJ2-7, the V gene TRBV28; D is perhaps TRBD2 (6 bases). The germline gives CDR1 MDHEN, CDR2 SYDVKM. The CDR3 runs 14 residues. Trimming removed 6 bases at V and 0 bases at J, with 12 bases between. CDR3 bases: TGTGCCAGCAGCCCCCTAGCGAACTCCTACGAGCAGTACTTC. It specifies CASSPLANSYEQYF.

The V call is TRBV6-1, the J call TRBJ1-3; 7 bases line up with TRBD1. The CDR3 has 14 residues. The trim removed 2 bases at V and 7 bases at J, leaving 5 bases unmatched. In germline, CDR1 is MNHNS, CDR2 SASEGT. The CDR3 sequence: CASSEWGQSNTIYF. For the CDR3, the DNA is TGTGCCAGCAGTGAATGGGGACAGTCCAACACCATATATTTT.

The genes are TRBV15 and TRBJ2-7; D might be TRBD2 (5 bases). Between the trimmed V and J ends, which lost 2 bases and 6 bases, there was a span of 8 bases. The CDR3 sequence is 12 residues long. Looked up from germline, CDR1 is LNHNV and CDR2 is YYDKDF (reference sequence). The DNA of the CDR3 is TGTGCCACCAGCAGACCCGGGATCGAGCAGTACTTC. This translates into CATSRPGIEQYF.

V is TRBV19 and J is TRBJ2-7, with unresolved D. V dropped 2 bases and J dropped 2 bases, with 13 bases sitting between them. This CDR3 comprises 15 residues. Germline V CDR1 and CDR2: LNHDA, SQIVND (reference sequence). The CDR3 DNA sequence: TGTGCCAGTAGTATAAATTTCCTAGGCGCCTACGAGCAGTACTTC. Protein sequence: CASSINFLGAYEQYF.

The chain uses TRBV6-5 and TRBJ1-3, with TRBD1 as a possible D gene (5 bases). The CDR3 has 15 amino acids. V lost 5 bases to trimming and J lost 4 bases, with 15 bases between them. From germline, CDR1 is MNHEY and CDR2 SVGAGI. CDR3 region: CASSPPKGYGNTIYF. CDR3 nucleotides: TGTGCCAGCAGTCCCCCGAAGGGGTACGGAAACACCATATATTTT.

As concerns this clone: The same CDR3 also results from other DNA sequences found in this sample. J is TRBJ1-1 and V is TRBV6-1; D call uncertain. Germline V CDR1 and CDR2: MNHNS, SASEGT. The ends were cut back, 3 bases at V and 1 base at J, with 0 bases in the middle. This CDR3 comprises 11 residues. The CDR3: CASSENTEAFF. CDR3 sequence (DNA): TGTGCCAGCAGTGAGAACACTGAAGCTTTCTTT.

The DNA for the CDR3 is TGTGCCAGCAGCCCCCGGACAGATCCCCAAGAGACCCAGTACTTC. It is translated as CASSPRTDPQETQYF. The rearrangement uses TRBV7-9 and TRBJ2-5, with a weak D call TRBD1 (6 bases). Germline V gene sequence: CDR1 SEHNR, CDR2 FQNEAQ (reference sequence). V was clipped by 5 bases and J by 1 base, with 14 bases between them. This CDR3 contains 15 residues.